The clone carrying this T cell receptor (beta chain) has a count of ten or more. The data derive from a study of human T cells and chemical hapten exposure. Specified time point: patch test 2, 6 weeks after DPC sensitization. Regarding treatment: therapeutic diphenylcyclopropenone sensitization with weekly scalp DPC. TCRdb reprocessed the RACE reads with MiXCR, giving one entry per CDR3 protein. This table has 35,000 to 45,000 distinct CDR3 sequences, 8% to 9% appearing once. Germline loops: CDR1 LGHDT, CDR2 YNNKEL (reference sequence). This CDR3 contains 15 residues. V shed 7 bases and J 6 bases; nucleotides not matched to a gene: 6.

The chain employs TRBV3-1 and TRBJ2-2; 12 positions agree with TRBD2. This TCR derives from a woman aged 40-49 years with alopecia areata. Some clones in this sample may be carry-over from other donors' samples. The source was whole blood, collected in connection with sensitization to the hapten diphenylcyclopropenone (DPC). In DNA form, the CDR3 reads TGTGCCAGCACCCCGCCTAGCGGGGGGGCCGGGGAGCTGTTTTTT. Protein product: CASTPPSGGAGELFF. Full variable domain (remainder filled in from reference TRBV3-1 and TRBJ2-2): DTAVSQTPKYLVTQMGNDKSIKCEQNLGHDTMYWYKQDSKKFLKIMFSYNNKELIINETVPNRFSPKSPDKAHLNLHINSLELGDSAVYFCASTPPSGGAGELFFGEGSRLTVL.